This is a list of T cell receptor beta chains from one sample in a study of T cells in Graves' hyperthyroidism and ophthalmopathy. Using its own MiXCR run on the multiplex PCR reads, TCRdb lists one record per CDR3 protein. The sample yields around 290,000 distinct CDR3 sequences, roughly 13% seen once. The sample taken for sequencing was blood. These receptors came from a middle-aged woman with Graves' hyperthyroidism. Both conserved end residues are part of each CDR3. Each record gives: clone size, J gene, V gene, D gene, CDR3 DNA, CDR3 protein. D genes are given only for firm matches. Only some rows state a clone size, as once, few, many or a class for expanded clones.

>many|TRBJ1-2|TRBV19|.
TGTGCCAGTAGTATAGAGATTAACTATGGCTACACCTTC
CASSIEINYGYTF
>.|TRBJ2-1|TRBV27|TRBD2
TGTGCCAGCAGCCGACGACTAGCGGGAGGGAACCAGCAGTTCTTC
CASSRRLAGGNQQFF
>.|TRBJ1-1|TRBV20-1|TRBD1
TGCAGTGCTAGAGCCGAGACAGGGGACGGGAACACTGAAGCTTTCTTT
CSARAETGDGNTEAFF
>many|TRBJ1-1|TRBV27|.
TGTGCCAGCAGTTTACAGGGAACTCACACTGAAGCTTTCTTT
CASSLQGTHTEAFF
>few|TRBJ1-5|TRBV3-1|.
TGTGCCAGCAGCCAAAAGGGTGGTCAGCCCCAGCATTTT
CASSQKGGQPQHF
>many|TRBJ1-5|TRBV2|.
TGTGCCAGCAGTTACCGACAGGACAATCAGCCCCAGCATTTT
CASSYRQDNQPQHF
>.|TRBJ1-1|TRBV6-1|TRBD1
TGTGCCAGCAGCGACACAGGGGGCGCGGGCACTGAAGCTTTCTTT
CASSDTGGAGTEAFF
>few|TRBJ2-2|TRBV6-1|.
TGTGCCAGCCTCCCAACAGGGATCGGAGAGCTGTTTTTT
CASLPTGIGELFF
>.|TRBJ1-5|TRBV2|.
TGTGCCAGCAGTTCCGACAGGCTGGGCAATCAGCCCCAGCATTTT
CASSSDRLGNQPQHF
>.|TRBJ2-3|TRBV9|.
TGTGCCAGCAGCGTAGGGGGTCTTGTCGTGCAAGACACAGATACGCAGTATTTT
CASSVGGLVVQDTDTQYF
>few|TRBJ2-7|TRBV20-1|TRBD1
TGCAGTGCTAGAGGTGCCGGGACAGGGTCTTACGAGCAGTACTTC
CSARGAGTGSYEQYF
>.|TRBJ2-5|TRBV20-1|TRBD1
TGCAGTGCTAGGGGAGGGGGACAGGGTCCCCCGGAGACCCAGTACTTC
CSARGGGQGPPETQYF
>.|TRBJ2-2|TRBV12-3/TRBV12-4|.
TGTGCCAGCAGGAAAACAGGGCCCGGGGAGCTGTTTTTT
CASRKTGPGELFF
>few|TRBJ2-1|TRBV7-2|.
TGTGCCAGCAGCTTCCTAAGAGAGCAGTTCTTC
CASSFLREQFF
>many|TRBJ2-1|TRBV3-1|TRBD2
TGTGCCAGCAGCCCCAACGTCCGCGGGAGGAATGAGCAGTTCTTC
CASSPNVRGRNEQFF
>many|TRBJ1-6|TRBV30|.
TGTGCCTGGAGGGCCAGTGGGAATTCACCCCTCCACTTT
CAWRASGNSPLHF
>many|TRBJ2-1|TRBV6-1|.
TGTGCCAGCAGTCGAAGAGGACTCTACAATGAGCAGTTCTTC
CASSRRGLYNEQFF
>many|TRBJ2-7|TRBV28|TRBD1
TGTGCCAGCCGCCCGGGACAGGGAGTCCACGAGCAGTACTTC
CASRPGQGVHEQYF
>many|TRBJ2-3|TRBV2|TRBD2
TGTGCCAGCAGTTCGGGACTAGCAGCAGATACGCAGTATTTT
CASSSGLAADTQYF
>many|TRBJ1-2|TRBV28|TRBD1
TGTGCCACTTCCCCCGCCGACAGGGGCGGGCGCGGTGGCTACACCTTC
CATSPADRGGRGGYTF
>many|TRBJ2-5|TRBV28|.
TGTGCCAGCAGTTCCGAGACCCAGTACTTC
CASSSETQYF
>.|TRBJ2-7|TRBV6-1|.
TGTGCCGGCAGCCAGAACTCATACGAGCAGTACTTC
CAGSQNSYEQYF
>many|TRBJ2-1|TRBV6-2/TRBV6-3|.
TGTGCCAGCAGACCCACCTCAACGGCCCCGGGCCTATCGAAGGATGAGCAGTTCTTC
CASRPTSTAPGLSKDEQFF
>many|TRBJ1-1|TRBV14|.
TGTGCCAGCAGCCAAGATCGGGGGTGGAACACTGAAGCTTTCTTT
CASSQDRGWNTEAFF
>few|TRBJ1-2|TRBV3-1|.
TGTGCCAGCAGCCAAGAGCTCAGGGCCTACGGCTACACCTTC
CASSQELRAYGYTF
>.|TRBJ2-2|TRBV13|.
TGTGCCAGCAGCTCGACTGAAACCGGGGAGCTGTTTTTT
CASSSTETGELFF
>many|TRBJ1-5|TRBV20-1|TRBD1
TGCAGTGCTAGAGAGGAAGGACAGGGCGGTCAGCCCCAGCATTTT
CSAREEGQGGQPQHF
>many|TRBJ1-2|TRBV12-5|.
TGTGCTAGTGGCGACAGGTTCTATGGCTACACCTTC
CASGDRFYGYTF
>many|TRBJ1-2|TRBV29-1|.
TGCAGCGTTGAATTTGGGCTTCCAGATGGCTACACCTTC
CSVEFGLPDGYTF
>many|TRBJ2-5|TRBV11-2|.
TGTGCCAGCAGCGCCATCCAGACCCAGTACTTC
CASSAIQTQYF
>.|TRBJ2-3|TRBV6-2/TRBV6-3|TRBD1
TGTGCCAGCAGGCCCAACAGGGGATACACAGATACGCAGTATTTT
CASRPNRGYTDTQYF
>many|TRBJ1-3|TRBV10-3|.
TGTGCCATCAGTGACATGAGGGACCTCTTATATTTT
CAISDMRDLLYF
>few|TRBJ2-1|TRBV12-5|.
TGTGCTAGTGGTCTAGTCTTCAATGAGCAGTTCTTC
CASGLVFNEQFF
>many|TRBJ1-1|TRBV2|TRBD1
TGTGCCAGCAGTTCCGACAGGGAACTTGGGGCTTTCTTT
CASSSDRELGAFF
>many|TRBJ2-1|TRBV12-3/TRBV12-4|.
TGTGCCAGCAGTAGGCCCGGGACCCGGTACAATGAGCAGTTCTTC
CASSRPGTRYNEQFF
>.|TRBJ1-6|TRBV29-1|.
TGCAGCGATCCGGGACATACTAATTCACCCCTCCACTTT
CSDPGHTNSPLHF
>many|TRBJ1-5|TRBV24-1|.
TGTGCCACCAGTGACCAAAATCAGCCCCAGCATTTT
CATSDQNQPQHF
>.|TRBJ2-3|TRBV14|.
TGTGCCAGCAGCCTTCGTACGGGAGTCCCCGCAGATACGCAGTATTTT
CASSLRTGVPADTQYF
>few|TRBJ2-4|TRBV13|.
TGTGCCAGCAGCTTAGGAACGGGGGCGGCCAAAAACATTCAGTACTTC
CASSLGTGAAKNIQYF
>many|TRBJ1-5|TRBV20-1|.
TGCAGTGCTAGAGATACGGGGTATAGCAATCAGCCCCAGCATTTT
CSARDTGYSNQPQHF
>.|TRBJ1-3|TRBV5-1|TRBD1
TGCGCCAGCAGCTTGGAGGGGGCGTCTGGAAACACCATATATTTT
CASSLEGASGNTIYF
>.|TRBJ2-7|TRBV5-5|.
TGTGCCAGCAGCTTGTCACTTGGCTCGGGGATGGGCGAGCAGTACTTC
CASSLSLGSGMGEQYF
>many|TRBJ1-2|TRBV10-2|TRBD1
TGCGCCAGCAGTGAAGCCCTTGGCCCCGGGACAGGGTCCTATGGCTACACCTTC
CASSEALGPGTGSYGYTF
>few|TRBJ1-6|TRBV7-2|TRBD1
TGTGCCAGCACCGTGGGGACAGCAAATTCACCCCTCCACTTT
CASTVGTANSPLHF
>many|TRBJ1-1|TRBV6-1|.
TGTGCCAGCAGTACGAACAGTGGATATGAAGCTTTCTTT
CASSTNSGYEAFF
>many|TRBJ2-1|TRBV27|.
TGTGCCAGCAGTCCTACCGGGACCAGTGGCTACAATGAGCAGTTCTTC
CASSPTGTSGYNEQFF
>many|TRBJ1-5|TRBV24-1|TRBD1
TGTGCCACCAGTGATTCGACAGGGAGCAATCAGCCCCAGCATTTT
CATSDSTGSNQPQHF
>many|TRBJ1-4|TRBV2|.
TGTGCCAGCAGCCCCAGGGAAACTAGTGAAAAACTGTTTTTT
CASSPRETSEKLFF
>many|TRBJ2-1|TRBV20-1|.
TGCAGTGCTTCGAGCGGAGGGCATGAGCAGTTCTTC
CSASSGGHEQFF
>many|TRBJ1-1|TRBV6-1|TRBD1
TGTGCCAGCAGTCCCCGGGACAGGCGGGCGCACGTTACTGAAGCTTTCTTT
CASSPRDRRAHVTEAFF
>many|TRBJ1-6|TRBV12-3/TRBV12-4|.
TGTGCCAGCAGTTTTAGCGGTTCAGCTAGGAATTCACCCCTCCACTTT
CASSFSGSARNSPLHF
>many|TRBJ2-3|TRBV11-2|TRBD1
TGTGCCAGCAACCGGGACAGCTCCACAGATACGCAGTATTTT
CASNRDSSTDTQYF